A selection of T cell receptor beta chains follows, all from one sample in a study of metastatic and nonmetastatic thyroid tumors. TCRdb re-processed the PCR reads through MiXCR. The profile shows approximately 24,000 clones, 20% of them singletons. The sample consisted of blood. The origin of the receptors is a male donor with papillary thyroid cancer or a benign thyroid nodule (not recorded which). Some clones in this sample may be carry-over from other donors' samples. Both conserved end residues are part of each CDR3. Fields, in order: J gene, V gene, D gene, clone size, CDR3 DNA, CDR3 protein. A D gene is named only where the DNA matches it firmly. The size field is filled for only some rows; it gives once, few, many or a size class.

J gene: TRBJ1-2
V gene: TRBV11-3
D gene: .
clone size: many
CDR3 DNA: TGTGCCAGCAGCTTACGGGGGGAGGCTGGCTACACCTTC
CDR3 protein: CASSLRGEAGYTF

J gene: TRBJ2-6
V gene: TRBV4-3
D gene: .
clone size: .
CDR3 DNA: TGCGCGAGCAGCCAAGATCTGGGAACTGGGGCCTACGTCCTGACTTTC
CDR3 protein: CASSQDLGTGAYVLTF

J gene: TRBJ2-2
V gene: TRBV11-3
D gene: .
clone size: many
CDR3 DNA: TGTGCCAGCAGCTCTGGACTCCAAAGGGGCACCGGGGAGCTGTTTTTT
CDR3 protein: CASSSGLQRGTGELFF

J gene: TRBJ2-1
V gene: TRBV6-6
D gene: .
clone size: many
CDR3 DNA: TGTGCCAGCAGTTACGTAGGGGACAATGAGCAGTTCTTC
CDR3 protein: CASSYVGDNEQFF

J gene: TRBJ2-7
V gene: TRBV29-1
D gene: .
clone size: many
CDR3 DNA: TGCAGCGTTGTCGAGCGGGCCTTAGCCTACGAGCAGTACTTC
CDR3 protein: CSVVERALAYEQYF

J gene: TRBJ1-1
V gene: TRBV19
D gene: .
clone size: .
CDR3 DNA: TGTGCCAGTAGTCCTGGGATAGGGGTTGATGGTTTCTTT
CDR3 protein: CASSPGIGVDGFF

J gene: TRBJ1-5
V gene: TRBV6-1
D gene: .
clone size: many
CDR3 DNA: TGTGCCAGCAGTGAAATAACCCGGCCCCAGCATTTT
CDR3 protein: CASSEITRPQHF

J gene: TRBJ1-4
V gene: TRBV7-8
D gene: TRBD1
clone size: many
CDR3 DNA: TGTGCCACCACAATGGGACAGAACAATGAAAAACTGTTTTTT
CDR3 protein: CATTMGQNNEKLFF

J gene: TRBJ1-1
V gene: TRBV11-1
D gene: .
clone size: many
CDR3 DNA: TGTGCCAGCAGCCTGACCTTGGGGGGAGACACTGAAGCTTTCTTT
CDR3 protein: CASSLTLGGDTEAFF

J gene: TRBJ2-3
V gene: TRBV4-1
D gene: TRBD2
clone size: many
CDR3 DNA: TGCGCCAGCAGTTGGACTAGCGGGAGCACAGATACGCAGTATTTT
CDR3 protein: CASSWTSGSTDTQYF

J gene: TRBJ2-7
V gene: TRBV6-1
D gene: TRBD1
clone size: many
CDR3 DNA: TGTGCCAGCAGTGACGGACAGGGTGGGTACGAGCAGTACTTC
CDR3 protein: CASSDGQGGYEQYF

J gene: TRBJ1-4
V gene: TRBV30
D gene: .
clone size: .
CDR3 DNA: TGTTTCTGGACGATGTCTAATGAAAAACTGTTTTTT
CDR3 protein: CFWTMSNEKLFF

J gene: TRBJ2-7
V gene: TRBV12-3/TRBV12-4
D gene: .
clone size: few
CDR3 DNA: TGTGGCAGCAGTTTGTCAGGGAAAACGTACGAGCAGTACTTC
CDR3 protein: CGSSLSGKTYEQYF

J gene: TRBJ2-7
V gene: TRBV19
D gene: TRBD1
clone size: .
CDR3 DNA: TGTGCCATTAGCAATCCGGGACAGGGTTCTCTCGAGCAGTACTTC
CDR3 protein: CAISNPGQGSLEQYF

J gene: TRBJ1-1
V gene: TRBV30
D gene: .
clone size: many
CDR3 DNA: TGTGCCTGGAGTGTCGGCAGGGGAAGTGAAGCTTTCTTT
CDR3 protein: CAWSVGRGSEAFF

J gene: TRBJ2-5
V gene: TRBV18
D gene: TRBD1
clone size: many
CDR3 DNA: TGTGCCAGCTCACCACCGGGACAGGGTGGGGAGACCCAGTACTTC
CDR3 protein: CASSPPGQGGETQYF

J gene: TRBJ1-1
V gene: TRBV19
D gene: .
clone size: many
CDR3 DNA: TGTGCCAGTAGAGGGTCCATTTACACTGAAGCTTTCTTT
CDR3 protein: CASRGSIYTEAFF

J gene: TRBJ1-5
V gene: TRBV11-2
D gene: .
clone size: many
CDR3 DNA: TGTGCCAGCAGCTTAGACGTGCTGTTCAATAGCAATCAGCCCCAGCATTTT
CDR3 protein: CASSLDVLFNSNQPQHF

J gene: TRBJ2-2
V gene: TRBV4-3
D gene: .
clone size: many
CDR3 DNA: TGCGCCAGCAGCCAACTCGGGACAAGGGGTTCCGGGGAGCTGTTTTTT
CDR3 protein: CASSQLGTRGSGELFF

J gene: TRBJ1-4
V gene: TRBV7-8
D gene: .
clone size: many
CDR3 DNA: TGTGCCAGCAGCCGGGTTCCGTCGTCGGATGAAAAACTGTTTTTT
CDR3 protein: CASSRVPSSDEKLFF

J gene: TRBJ2-5
V gene: TRBV24-1
D gene: .
clone size: many
CDR3 DNA: TGTGCCACCAGTGATTCCCAAGAGACCCAGTACTTC
CDR3 protein: CATSDSQETQYF

J gene: TRBJ2-7
V gene: TRBV29-1
D gene: TRBD1
clone size: many
CDR3 DNA: TGCAGCGCCACGACAGGGACCTACGAGCAGTACTTC
CDR3 protein: CSATTGTYEQYF

J gene: TRBJ2-1
V gene: TRBV6-1
D gene: TRBD1
clone size: many
CDR3 DNA: TGTGCCAGCAGTGAAGGAATAGGACAGGACCACGGTGAGCAGTTCTTC
CDR3 protein: CASSEGIGQDHGEQFF

J gene: TRBJ2-7
V gene: TRBV20-1
D gene: .
clone size: .
CDR3 DNA: TGCAGTGCTATGAGCAGAAACTACGAGCAGCACTTC
CDR3 protein: CSAMSRNYEQHF

J gene: TRBJ1-1
V gene: TRBV28
D gene: .
clone size: .
CDR3 DNA: TGTGCCAGCCAAGACGGACAGCCAGGGGAAGCTTTCTTT
CDR3 protein: CASQDGQPGEAFF

J gene: TRBJ2-1
V gene: TRBV6-1
D gene: TRBD2
clone size: many
CDR3 DNA: TGTGCCAGCAGTGAAGTAGGCGGGGGGGCCTACAATGAGCAGTTCTTC
CDR3 protein: CASSEVGGGAYNEQFF

J gene: TRBJ1-1
V gene: TRBV12-3/TRBV12-4
D gene: .
clone size: many
CDR3 DNA: TGTGCCAGCAGTTCAGAGAGGGGGACTGAAGCTTTCTTT
CDR3 protein: CASSSERGTEAFF

J gene: TRBJ2-7
V gene: TRBV5-1
D gene: TRBD2
clone size: many
CDR3 DNA: TGCGCCAGCAGCTTGAGATCCGCGGGAGCGGGGGGCGGAGAGCAGTACTTC
CDR3 protein: CASSLRSAGAGGGEQYF

J gene: TRBJ2-7
V gene: TRBV20-1
D gene: .
clone size: many
CDR3 DNA: TGCAGTGCTACCGACCCGAGCGGACGCTCCTACGAGCAGTACTTC
CDR3 protein: CSATDPSGRSYEQYF

J gene: TRBJ1-1
V gene: TRBV7-9
D gene: .
clone size: many
CDR3 DNA: TGTGCCAGCAGCTCGGGGGCGGGGGCCAACACTGAAGCTTTCTTT
CDR3 protein: CASSSGAGANTEAFF

J gene: TRBJ1-2
V gene: TRBV29-1
D gene: TRBD1
clone size: many
CDR3 DNA: TGCAGCGTTGAGGGCAGGGGGCACTATGGCTACACCTTC
CDR3 protein: CSVEGRGHYGYTF

J gene: TRBJ2-3
V gene: TRBV6-4
D gene: .
clone size: many
CDR3 DNA: TGTGCCAGCAGTGAAGGCGGGAGCACAGATACGCAGTATTTT
CDR3 protein: CASSEGGSTDTQYF

J gene: TRBJ2-1
V gene: TRBV14
D gene: .
clone size: .
CDR3 DNA: TGTGCCAGCAGCCAAGCCCAGGTTCCCTACAATGAGCAGTTCTTC
CDR3 protein: CASSQAQVPYNEQFF

J gene: TRBJ1-4
V gene: TRBV6-1
D gene: TRBD1
clone size: many
CDR3 DNA: TGTGCCAGCAGTTCATCGGACAGGGATTGGGGAAATGAAAAACTGTTTTTT
CDR3 protein: CASSSSDRDWGNEKLFF

J gene: TRBJ2-7
V gene: TRBV6-1
D gene: .
clone size: many
CDR3 DNA: TGTGCCAGCAGTGAAACCTACGAGCAGTACTTC
CDR3 protein: CASSETYEQYF

J gene: TRBJ1-1
V gene: TRBV29-1
D gene: .
clone size: many
CDR3 DNA: TGCAGCGTTGGGGACCGAGGGCGGGAAGCTTTCTTT
CDR3 protein: CSVGDRGREAFF

J gene: TRBJ1-2
V gene: TRBV7-8
D gene: TRBD1
clone size: many
CDR3 DNA: TGTGCCAGCAGCTTAAGGACAGGGGAGTATGGCTACACCTTC
CDR3 protein: CASSLRTGEYGYTF

J gene: TRBJ1-1
V gene: TRBV5-1
D gene: TRBD1
clone size: .
CDR3 DNA: TGCGCCAGCAGCAACAGGGGACTGAACACTGAAGCTTTCTTT
CDR3 protein: CASSNRGLNTEAFF

J gene: TRBJ2-1
V gene: TRBV20-1
D gene: .
clone size: once
CDR3 DNA: TGCAGTGCTCCAGATTTAATACTCTACAATGAGCAGTTCTTC
CDR3 protein: CSAPDLILYNEQFF

J gene: TRBJ2-7
V gene: TRBV5-6
D gene: .
clone size: many
CDR3 DNA: TGTGCCAGCAGCTTGTATGGATCAGGGCCCAGATACGAGCAGTACTTC
CDR3 protein: CASSLYGSGPRYEQYF

J gene: TRBJ1-2
V gene: TRBV7-3
D gene: .
clone size: many
CDR3 DNA: TGTGCCAGCAGCCCACAACGAGGGGGTAACTATGGCTACACCTTC
CDR3 protein: CASSPQRGGNYGYTF

J gene: TRBJ2-3
V gene: TRBV12-3/TRBV12-4
D gene: TRBD2
clone size: many
CDR3 DNA: TGTGCCAGCAGTTTGGATCTAGCGGGGGGAACAGATACGCAGTATTTT
CDR3 protein: CASSLDLAGGTDTQYF

J gene: TRBJ2-1
V gene: TRBV6-5
D gene: .
clone size: many
CDR3 DNA: TGTGCCAGCAGTTACCATGAGGGTCAGGGGCAGTTCTTC
CDR3 protein: CASSYHEGQGQFF

J gene: TRBJ2-7
V gene: TRBV4-2
D gene: TRBD1
clone size: many
CDR3 DNA: TGTGCCAGCAGCCTTGGACAGGGGTCGGACGAGCAGTACTTC
CDR3 protein: CASSLGQGSDEQYF

J gene: TRBJ1-1
V gene: TRBV5-1
D gene: .
clone size: .
CDR3 DNA: TGCGCCAGCAGCTTGGACGGGCGGGTGGTGACTGAACCTTTCTTT
CDR3 protein: CASSLDGRVVTEPFF

J gene: TRBJ2-3
V gene: TRBV29-1
D gene: TRBD1
clone size: many
CDR3 DNA: TGCAGCGTTGATGGGCAGGGGGTAGTTACGCAGTATTTT
CDR3 protein: CSVDGQGVVTQYF

J gene: TRBJ1-2
V gene: TRBV7-9
D gene: .
clone size: many
CDR3 DNA: TGTGCCAGCAGCCTGAGCCCTACCGGTTACACCTTC
CDR3 protein: CASSLSPTGYTF

J gene: TRBJ2-5
V gene: TRBV30
D gene: .
clone size: many
CDR3 DNA: TGTGCCTGGACACATGGGGAGACCCAGTACTTC
CDR3 protein: CAWTHGETQYF

J gene: TRBJ2-1
V gene: TRBV20-1
D gene: .
clone size: many
CDR3 DNA: TGCAGTGCTAAGAACTACAATGAGCAGTTCTTC
CDR3 protein: CSAKNYNEQFF

J gene: TRBJ1-1
V gene: TRBV18
D gene: .
clone size: many
CDR3 DNA: TGTGCCAGCTCACCATCTCGGGGCACTGAAGCTTTCTTT
CDR3 protein: CASSPSRGTEAFF

J gene: TRBJ2-5
V gene: TRBV2
D gene: .
clone size: many
CDR3 DNA: TGTGCCAGCAGTGAAGCGCTGCGGGAGACCCAGTACTTC
CDR3 protein: CASSEALRETQYF

J gene: TRBJ2-2
V gene: TRBV18
D gene: .
clone size: many
CDR3 DNA: TGTGCCAGCTCACCTGGGCTGCACACCGGGGAGCTGTTTTTT
CDR3 protein: CASSPGLHTGELFF

J gene: TRBJ2-5
V gene: TRBV15
D gene: TRBD2
clone size: many
CDR3 DNA: TGTGCCACCAGCAGAGGACGACTAGCGGGAGTAACACGAGAGACCCAGTACTTC
CDR3 protein: CATSRGRLAGVTRETQYF